Listed below are T cell receptor beta chains from one sample, sequenced in a study of shared clonotypes between healthy human individuals. The assay was immunoSEQ multiplex PCR, and TCRdb's table has in-frame clones only and misses some. The table records more than 150,000 clones, about 68% of them present only once. The sample was memory CD4+ T cells sorted from blood. Receptor source: a man younger than 45 in good health. The CDR3 runs from the conserved cysteine through the conserved F or W. A D gene is named only where the DNA matches it firmly. Rows give clone size only sometimes, using once, few, many, or a class for an expanded clone.

CDR3 DNA: TGTGCCAGCTCACCAGAGAAGAAGGAACCTTTCACCGGGGAGCTGTTTTTT
CDR3 protein: CASSPEKKEPFTGELFF
V gene: TRBV18
clone size: -
D gene: -
J gene: TRBJ2-2

CDR3 DNA: TGTGCCAGCGCCTCCAGGGCAACTAATGAAAAACTGTTTTTT
CDR3 protein: CASASRATNEKLFF
V gene: TRBV6-1
clone size: once
D gene: -
J gene: TRBJ1-4

CDR3 DNA: TGTGCCAGCGGGAGGGGGCGCTTCGCCGGGGAGCTGTTTTTT
CDR3 protein: CASGRGRFAGELFF
V gene: TRBV27
clone size: -
D gene: -
J gene: TRBJ2-2

CDR3 DNA: TGTGCCAGCAGTTTGACGTGGTTAGGGAATCAGCCCCAGCATTTT
CDR3 protein: CASSLTWLGNQPQHF
V gene: TRBV27
clone size: -
D gene: -
J gene: TRBJ1-5

CDR3 DNA: TGTGCCAGCCGGGGGGGGCTAAGGAACACTGAAGCTTTCTTT
CDR3 protein: CASRGGLRNTEAFF
V gene: TRBV28
clone size: -
D gene: -
J gene: TRBJ1-1

CDR3 DNA: TGTGCCAGCACAATGGGGCCGGAGACCTACGAGCAGTACTTC
CDR3 protein: CASTMGPETYEQYF
V gene: TRBV7-2
clone size: few
D gene: -
J gene: TRBJ2-7

CDR3 DNA: TGTGCCAGCACCGACAGGGGAAGGGACATTCAGTACTTC
CDR3 protein: CASTDRGRDIQYF
V gene: TRBV2
clone size: -
D gene: TRBD1
J gene: TRBJ2-4

CDR3 DNA: TGTGCCTTGAAACAGGGGACTTACGAGCAGTACTTC
CDR3 protein: CALKQGTYEQYF
V gene: TRBV30
clone size: -
D gene: -
J gene: TRBJ2-7

CDR3 DNA: TGTGCCAGCAGCCTTATGGGGGATAGCAATCAGCCCCAGCATTTT
CDR3 protein: CASSLMGDSNQPQHF
V gene: TRBV9
clone size: -
D gene: -
J gene: TRBJ1-5

CDR3 DNA: TGTGCCAGCAGCTTAGGAACAGGTTACAATCAGCCCCAGCATTTT
CDR3 protein: CASSLGTGYNQPQHF
V gene: TRBV7-2
clone size: -
D gene: -
J gene: TRBJ1-5

CDR3 DNA: TGTGCCAGCAGTGTTCGCAGGGGGCGAAGCACCGGGGAGCTGTTTTTT
CDR3 protein: CASSVRRGRSTGELFF
V gene: TRBV6-1
clone size: -
D gene: TRBD1
J gene: TRBJ2-2

CDR3 DNA: TGTGCCAGCAGTTCTAACACTGAAGCTTTCTTT
CDR3 protein: CASSSNTEAFF
V gene: TRBV6-5
clone size: -
D gene: -
J gene: TRBJ1-1

CDR3 DNA: TGTGCTAGTGGTTTGGTACTTGGTCCTTCTCTCACTGAAGCTTTCTTT
CDR3 protein: CASGLVLGPSLTEAFF
V gene: TRBV12-5
clone size: -
D gene: -
J gene: TRBJ1-1

CDR3 DNA: TGTGCCAGCAGCCCAACCCCGACAGGGAGGATGGAGACCCAGTACTTC
CDR3 protein: CASSPTPTGRMETQYF
V gene: TRBV5-6
clone size: -
D gene: -
J gene: TRBJ2-5

CDR3 DNA: TGTGCCAGCAGCGGGGACAGGGAAATCGGGGAGCTGTTTTTT
CDR3 protein: CASSGDREIGELFF
V gene: TRBV9
clone size: -
D gene: TRBD1
J gene: TRBJ2-2

CDR3 DNA: TGTGCCAGCAAACCAGCGGCAGACCGTTATGAGCAGTTCTTC
CDR3 protein: CASKPAADRYEQFF
V gene: TRBV6-1
clone size: -
D gene: -
J gene: TRBJ2-1

CDR3 DNA: TGTGCCAGCAGCTCGAGGGACAGCAGCTATGGCTACACCTTC
CDR3 protein: CASSSRDSSYGYTF
V gene: TRBV7-8
clone size: -
D gene: TRBD1
J gene: TRBJ1-2

CDR3 DNA: TGTGCCAGCAGCTTAGCAGGGGATAGCAATCAGCCCCAGCATTTT
CDR3 protein: CASSLAGDSNQPQHF
V gene: TRBV7-9
clone size: few
D gene: -
J gene: TRBJ1-5

CDR3 DNA: TGTGCCAGCAGCTTCCTCCTAGCGGCGAACACCGGGGAGCTGTTTTTT
CDR3 protein: CASSFLLAANTGELFF
V gene: TRBV28
clone size: many
D gene: TRBD2
J gene: TRBJ2-2

CDR3 DNA: TGTGCCAGCAGCGTAGGGTCCGCGGGGGGCTTGGTCGAGCAGTTCTTC
CDR3 protein: CASSVGSAGGLVEQFF
V gene: TRBV9
clone size: -
D gene: TRBD2
J gene: TRBJ2-1

CDR3 DNA: TGTGCCAGCAGCCTCGACAATGAGCAGTTCTTC
CDR3 protein: CASSLDNEQFF
V gene: TRBV7-3
clone size: many
D gene: -
J gene: TRBJ2-1

CDR3 DNA: TGTGCCAGCAGCTCGAACACCGGGGAGCTGTTTTTT
CDR3 protein: CASSSNTGELFF
V gene: TRBV6-6
clone size: few
D gene: -
J gene: TRBJ2-2

CDR3 DNA: TGTGCCAGCAGCGTAGGAGCTAAAGAGACCCAGTACTTC
CDR3 protein: CASSVGAKETQYF
V gene: TRBV9
clone size: -
D gene: -
J gene: TRBJ2-5

CDR3 DNA: TGTGCCAGCAGTGAAAATGGAGAGACCCAGTACTTC
CDR3 protein: CASSENGETQYF
V gene: TRBV2
clone size: -
D gene: -
J gene: TRBJ2-5

CDR3 DNA: TGTGCCAGCAGCTTAGATCTGGGGACTAGAGAGCAGTTCTTC
CDR3 protein: CASSLDLGTREQFF
V gene: TRBV11-3
clone size: -
D gene: TRBD2
J gene: TRBJ2-1

CDR3 DNA: TGTGCCAGCAGTTCCACAGATACGCAGTATTTT
CDR3 protein: CASSSTDTQYF
V gene: TRBV6-6
clone size: few
D gene: -
J gene: TRBJ2-3

CDR3 DNA: TGTGCCAGCAGTGGCACTAGCGGGATCCACAATGAGCAGTTCTTC
CDR3 protein: CASSGTSGIHNEQFF
V gene: TRBV6-4
clone size: once
D gene: TRBD2
J gene: TRBJ2-1

CDR3 DNA: TGTGCCAGCAGCGTCTCCCTTGAGGACGAGCAGTACTTC
CDR3 protein: CASSVSLEDEQYF
V gene: TRBV9
clone size: -
D gene: -
J gene: TRBJ2-7

CDR3 DNA: TGTGCCAGCAGTGGATCGGGGGAGATAAGGGAGTACTTC
CDR3 protein: CASSGSGEIREYF
V gene: TRBV2
clone size: many
D gene: -
J gene: TRBJ2-7

CDR3 DNA: TGCGCCAGCACAGCTTCACAGGGGGCGGCGTACGAGCAGTACTTC
CDR3 protein: CASTASQGAAYEQYF
V gene: TRBV5-1
clone size: -
D gene: TRBD1
J gene: TRBJ2-7

CDR3 DNA: TGTGCCAGCAGTTCTATACTAGCGCCCGAGCAGTTCTTC
CDR3 protein: CASSSILAPEQFF
V gene: TRBV28
clone size: -
D gene: TRBD2
J gene: TRBJ2-1

CDR3 DNA: TGTGCCAGCAGTGAAGCCGGGGACAGGTTACAGTTCTTC
CDR3 protein: CASSEAGDRLQFF
V gene: TRBV6-1
clone size: -
D gene: TRBD1
J gene: TRBJ2-1

CDR3 DNA: TGTGCCACCACCAGGGGGGGAGGAGACAATGAGCAGTTCTTC
CDR3 protein: CATTRGGGDNEQFF
V gene: TRBV15
clone size: once
D gene: -
J gene: TRBJ2-1

CDR3 DNA: TGCGCCAGCAGCCGATCCATCACAGATACGCAGTATTTT
CDR3 protein: CASSRSITDTQYF
V gene: TRBV5-1
clone size: few
D gene: -
J gene: TRBJ2-3

CDR3 DNA: TGCGCCAGCAGCCAAGTAAAGGCAGGAGGCCTAGAGACCCAGTACTTC
CDR3 protein: CASSQVKAGGLETQYF
V gene: TRBV4-1
clone size: -
D gene: -
J gene: TRBJ2-5

CDR3 DNA: TGTGCCAGCAGCTTATTGCGCGGAGATACGCAGTATTTT
CDR3 protein: CASSLLRGDTQYF
V gene: TRBV11-2
clone size: -
D gene: -
J gene: TRBJ2-3

CDR3 DNA: TGTGCCAGCGCTCCGGGGCCCTACGAGCAGTACTTC
CDR3 protein: CASAPGPYEQYF
V gene: TRBV5-8
clone size: few
D gene: -
J gene: TRBJ2-7

CDR3 DNA: TGTGCCATCAGTGGACTAGGCTCGTCGGATACGCAGTATTTT
CDR3 protein: CAISGLGSSDTQYF
V gene: TRBV10-3
clone size: few
D gene: -
J gene: TRBJ2-3

CDR3 DNA: TGTGCCAGCAGTGACAATGCGGGAGGTTTCAATGAGCAGTTCTTC
CDR3 protein: CASSDNAGGFNEQFF
V gene: TRBV7-6
clone size: -
D gene: TRBD2
J gene: TRBJ2-1

CDR3 DNA: TGTGCCAGCAGCTTCGGCAGCCCCGGGACCCAGTACTTC
CDR3 protein: CASSFGSPGTQYF
V gene: TRBV5-5
clone size: -
D gene: -
J gene: TRBJ2-5

CDR3 DNA: TGTGCCAGCAGCCCCCGGGTAGGGAGCGGACCATACAATGAGCAGTTCTTC
CDR3 protein: CASSPRVGSGPYNEQFF
V gene: TRBV14
clone size: -
D gene: -
J gene: TRBJ2-1

CDR3 DNA: TGTGCCAGCAGCTTAGGTGACATGGGGTCCTACGAGCAGTACTTC
CDR3 protein: CASSLGDMGSYEQYF
V gene: TRBV11-1
clone size: -
D gene: -
J gene: TRBJ2-7

CDR3 DNA: TGTGCCAGCAGTGAACGCGGGGGAGAGGGGTACAATGAGCAGTTCTTC
CDR3 protein: CASSERGGEGYNEQFF
V gene: TRBV25-1
clone size: -
D gene: TRBD2
J gene: TRBJ2-1

CDR3 DNA: TGTGCCATAGGGGACAGCTTATCGAACACTGAAGCTTTCTTT
CDR3 protein: CAIGDSLSNTEAFF
V gene: TRBV6-5
clone size: -
D gene: TRBD1
J gene: TRBJ1-1

CDR3 DNA: TGTGCTAGTGGTTTGGCCGCCGGCCCGGAGAGCTCCTACGAGCAGTACTTC
CDR3 protein: CASGLAAGPESSYEQYF
V gene: TRBV12-5
clone size: -
D gene: -
J gene: TRBJ2-7

CDR3 DNA: TGCGCCAGCAGCTTGGCACTAGCGGGAATTGGTGAGCAGTTCTTC
CDR3 protein: CASSLALAGIGEQFF
V gene: TRBV5-1
clone size: -
D gene: TRBD2
J gene: TRBJ2-1

CDR3 DNA: TGTGCCAGTAGTATGACAGGGTTGAACACTGAAGCTTTCTTT
CDR3 protein: CASSMTGLNTEAFF
V gene: TRBV19
clone size: -
D gene: TRBD1
J gene: TRBJ1-1

CDR3 DNA: TGTGCCAGCAGTTCGCTAGCGGGAGGGGGTCCGCAAGAGACCCAGTACTTC
CDR3 protein: CASSSLAGGGPQETQYF
V gene: TRBV28
clone size: few
D gene: TRBD2
J gene: TRBJ2-5

CDR3 DNA: TGTGCCAGCAGTTTATGGGGACTAGTGTACGAGCAGTACTTC
CDR3 protein: CASSLWGLVYEQYF
V gene: TRBV28
clone size: -
D gene: TRBD2
J gene: TRBJ2-7

CDR3 DNA: TGTGCCATCAGTGAGTCGACGAGGTACAATGAGCAGTTCTTC
CDR3 protein: CAISESTRYNEQFF
V gene: TRBV10-3
clone size: -
D gene: -
J gene: TRBJ2-1

CDR3 DNA: TGTGCCAGCAGCTTACGGGAGGCCTACAATGAGCAGTTCTTC
CDR3 protein: CASSLREAYNEQFF
V gene: TRBV11-1
clone size: -
D gene: TRBD2
J gene: TRBJ2-1

CDR3 DNA: TGTGCCAGCAGCTTCGGTAAGGGACAGGGAGGCTACACCTTC
CDR3 protein: CASSFGKGQGGYTF
V gene: TRBV6-1
clone size: few
D gene: TRBD1
J gene: TRBJ1-2

CDR3 DNA: TGTGCCAGCAGCTTGGGCGCGGCGGGATCCTCCCACGAGCAGTACTTC
CDR3 protein: CASSLGAAGSSHEQYF
V gene: TRBV5-4
clone size: -
D gene: -
J gene: TRBJ2-7

CDR3 DNA: TGCGCCAGCAGCAAAAACAGGGGGCCGGGGGACATTCAGTACTTC
CDR3 protein: CASSKNRGPGDIQYF
V gene: TRBV4-1
clone size: -
D gene: TRBD1
J gene: TRBJ2-4

CDR3 DNA: TGTGCCACCTGGGAGGCCGCGGGGTACAATGAGCAGTTCTTC
CDR3 protein: CATWEAAGYNEQFF
V gene: TRBV10-3
clone size: -
D gene: -
J gene: TRBJ2-1

CDR3 DNA: TGTGCCAGCAGCTCGAGTCACGGTGAGCAGTTCTTC
CDR3 protein: CASSSSHGEQFF
V gene: TRBV9
clone size: -
D gene: -
J gene: TRBJ2-1

CDR3 DNA: TGCGCCAGCAGCTCGGGAGGGTACAGAGAAGAGACCCAGTACTTC
CDR3 protein: CASSSGGYREETQYF
V gene: TRBV5-1
clone size: once
D gene: TRBD2
J gene: TRBJ2-5

CDR3 DNA: TGCGCCAGCAGCATTACTGGGGGTAGCTCCTACGAGCAGTACTTC
CDR3 protein: CASSITGGSSYEQYF
V gene: TRBV5-1
clone size: few
D gene: -
J gene: TRBJ2-7

CDR3 DNA: TGTGCCAGCAGTAACCGGGGGAGTCCTGGCTACACCTTC
CDR3 protein: CASSNRGSPGYTF
V gene: TRBV2
clone size: -
D gene: -
J gene: TRBJ1-2

CDR3 DNA: TGTGCCAGCAGCTTAATGGCGAATCAGCCCCAGCATTTT
CDR3 protein: CASSLMANQPQHF
V gene: TRBV7-6
clone size: -
D gene: -
J gene: TRBJ1-5